This TCR beta chain was documented in a study of T cell responses to AZD1222 COVID-19 vaccine. Overall study results and limits: At baseline, just five to seven AZD1222 recipients tested seropositive.

This clone turned up a few times. Its antigen remains unknown. The germline CDR1 and CDR2 sequences are DFQATT and SNEGSKA (reference sequence). CDR3 size: 15 residues. V was clipped by 3 bases and J by 7 bases, with 19 bases between them. Method: immunoSEQ multiplex PCR; TCRdb's copy keeps in-frame clones and lacks some. The sample lists 150,000 or so clones, 85% to 90% seen once, with approximately 9.1% in the top ten. The chain joins TRBV20-1 to TRBJ2-1; D may be TRBD2 (6 bases). This sample comprised peripheral blood, obtained 28 days after the second AZD1222 dose. The clonotype originates from an adult who received the AZD1222 COVID-19 vaccine. This CDR3 is CSASQLGSIGNEQFF. In DNA, the CDR3 is TGCAGTGCTAGTCAACTCGGGAGTATTGGGAATGAGCAGTTCTTC.